This T cell receptor (beta chain) was obtained from a study of cytomegalovirus exposure and HLA in healthy donors. CDR3 size: 12 residues. Trimming stripped 5 bases from V and 0 bases from J, with 3 bases between. Germline CDR1 reads SGHVS; CDR2 reads FNYEAQ. Generated by immunoSEQ multiplex PCR, the TCRdb table keeps only in-frame clones and is missing some. The table includes 250,000 to 400,000 clones, 88% detected once. Study findings and constraints: Usually a TCR sequence was rare, but some public TCRs were found in many donors. A subsequent analysis found that TCR clusters from the first cohort also tended to co-occur in the 90 to 150 validation repertoires, with roughly 95% of cluster scores above 0. The study listed approximately 160 cytomegalovirus-associated TCR beta chains.

A word on this clone: Its antigen is undetermined. Other DNA variants within this sample encode the same CDR3.

This TCR derives from a man aged 25 to 45 in good health and CMV-seronegative. Sequenced input: PBMCs. The chain recombines TRBV7-6 with TRBJ2-3; no clear D gene. The CDR3 DNA reads TGTGCCAGCAGCCTAAGCACAGATACGCAGTATTTT. Its protein is CASSLSTDTQYF.